The 13 T cell receptor beta chains presented below share a single source sample, sequenced in a study of T cells in Graves' hyperthyroidism and ophthalmopathy. RNA transcripts were the template for amplifying TCR beta CDR3 regions. Initially, a first-round RT-PCR of the TCR CDR3 employed the HTBI primer set. TCRdb reanalysed the multiplex PCR reads using MiXCR and keeps one entry per CDR3 protein. The repertoire holds around 450,000 distinct CDR3 sequences, with around 16% as singletons. Source material: blood. These receptor sequences come from a woman aged 18-29 years with Graves' hyperthyroidism.

This chain links TRBV14 with TRBJ2-2; 11 bases align to TRBD2. Germline loops: CDR1 SGHDN, CDR2 FVKESK. The trim removed 4 bases at V and 7 bases at J, leaving 8 bases unmatched. The CDR3 covers 16 residues. CDR3 DNA: TGTGCCAGCAGCCTAACTAGCGGGAGTAGAGTCGGGGAGCTGTTTTTT. It specifies CASSLTSGSRVGELFF.

This clonotype was counted ten times or more. The V and J genes are TRBV20-1 and TRBJ1-2, with D tentatively TRBD1 (6 bases). Germline CDR1 and CDR2: DFQATT and SNEGSKA (reference sequence). V lost 0 bases to trimming and J lost 7 bases, with 15 bases between them. The CDR3 is made up of 14 amino acids. The CDR3 spells CSARDLTGFAGYTF. CDR3 nucleotide sequence: TGCAGTGCTAGAGATCTTACAGGGTTTGCTGGCTACACCTTC.

V and J are TRBV20-1 and TRBJ1-1; D gene ambiguous. The V gene's germline CDR1 is DFQATT and CDR2 SNEGSKA (reference sequence). The CDR3 totals 15 residues. V was shortened by 1 base and J by 2 bases, with 14 bases between the two germline ends. CDR3 sequence reads: CSARVAGRVNTEAFF. The CDR3 DNA is TGCAGTGCTAGAGTTGCGGGCCGAGTAAACACTGAAGCTTTCTTT.

This clonotype came up many times. The gene calls are TRBV6-1 and TRBJ2-1; D is tentatively TRBD1 or TRBD2 (6 bases each). The CDR3 is 16 amino acids. The germline CDR1 and CDR2 sequences are MNHNS and SASEGT. Trimming left V 5 bases short and J 1 base short, with 15 bases between. CDR3 DNA: TGTGCCAGCAGTCCTCAGGGGAGGTGGTCCTACAATGAGCAGTTCTTC. Protein sequence: CASSPQGRWSYNEQFF.

As regards this clonotype: A single base separates this from a much larger clone, so it may be a read error. V gene TRBV19 combines with J gene TRBJ1-1, with unresolved D. The CDR3 is 14 residues long. The V end lost 3 bases, the J end lost 3 bases, and 11 bases lay between the germline ends. Germline lookup yields CDR1 LNHDA and CDR2 SQIVND (reference sequence). CDR3 sequence: CASSIWVGDTEAFF. The CDR3 nucleotides read TGTGCCAGTAGTATTTGGGTTGGGGACACTGAAGCTTTCTTT.

This chain links TRBV28 with TRBJ2-7, with TRBD2 matching over 7 bases. J gave up 4 bases and V 10 bases, and 13 bases lay outside the gene matches. CDR3 length: 14 residues. CDR1 is MDHEN and CDR2 is SYDVKM in the germline V gene. Written as DNA, the CDR3 is TGTGCCACGGTCCTCGGGACTATCGGGTACGAGCAGTACTTC. Its translation is CATVLGTIGYEQYF.

This clonotype was observed many times. V and J are TRBV28 and TRBJ2-5; 9 bases line up with TRBD2. Per germline, CDR1 MDHEN and CDR2 SYDVKM. Trimming removed 4 bases from V and 1 base from J; junction bases left unmatched: 4. The CDR3 runs to 15 residues. CDR3 coding DNA: TGTGCCAGCAGTTCTGAGACTAGCGGCCAAGAGACCCAGTACTTC. It encodes CASSSETSGQETQYF.

This clonotype has ten or more counts. This chain joins TRBV5-1 and TRBJ2-3; 12 nucleotides agree with TRBD2. Per the germline V gene, CDR1 is SGHRS and CDR2 is YFSETQ. With 4 bases clipped from V and 2 bases from J, the junction kept 5 bases outside the gene matches. The CDR3 contains 16 residues. The CDR3 sequence is CASSATSGGITDTQYF. The DNA of the CDR3 is TGCGCCAGCAGCGCGACTAGCGGGGGAATCACAGATACGCAGTATTTT.

This clonotype was counted ten times or more. The genes are TRBV3-1 and TRBJ2-5; 8 nucleotides align to TRBD2. Trimming removed 4 bases from V and 5 bases from J; junction bases left unmatched: 12. The CDR3 runs to 16 residues. CDR1 is LGHDT, CDR2 YNNKEL, per germline (reference sequence). CDR3 nucleotides: TGTGCCAGCAGCCGAACCGGGACTAGAAGCTTTGAGACCCAGTACTTC. This encodes CASSRTGTRSFETQYF.

Details on this clonotype: A much larger clone sits a single nucleotide away, making a read error possible. The V call is TRBV5-1, the J call TRBJ2-2, with D perhaps being TRBD1 or TRBD2 (5 bases each). Germline V gene lookup returns CDR1 SGHRS and CDR2 YFSETQ. This CDR3 has 16 residues. CDR3 in DNA: TGCGCCAGCAGCTTGATCCGTCGACAGAACACCGGGGAGCTGTCTTTT. This gives the protein CASSLIRRQNTGELSF.

This clonotype was counted many times. This chain joins TRBV7-2 and TRBJ2-1, with TRBD1 as a possible D gene (6 bases). The length of the CDR3 is 14 residues. CDR1 and CDR2 (germline): SGHTA, FQGNSA. The germline V and J ends were trimmed by 6 bases and 4 bases, with 13 bases remaining between them. The CDR3 nucleotides read TGTGCCAGCAGTTTGGCAGGGACATACAATGAGCAGTTCTTC. Amino acids: CASSLAGTYNEQFF.

This clonotype was recorded many times. J is TRBJ2-7 and V is TRBV7-9, with D uncertain. V gave up 4 bases and J gave up 4 bases, with 14 bases separating them. From germline, CDR1 is SEHNR and CDR2 FQNEAQ (reference sequence). The CDR3 covers 14 residues. CDR3 DNA: TGTGCCAGCAGCTCCGCTCGGGTCCGGTACGAGCAGTACTTC. Translated, it gives CASSSARVRYEQYF.

This clonotype showed up many times. The chain links TRBV18 to TRBJ1-2; 7 bases agree with TRBD1. Germline lookup yields CDR1 KGHSH and CDR2 LQKENI. There are 15 residues in the CDR3. The J segment lost 4 bases and the V segment lost 5 bases, leaving 10 bases of the junction unmatched. In DNA form, the CDR3 reads TGTGCCAGCTCATCCTCACAGGGGTTCAGCTATGGCTACACCTTC. This translates into CASSSSQGFSYGYTF.